Shown below are 14 T cell receptor beta chains from a single sample sequenced in a study of blood T cell repertoires in COVID-19. TCRdb's table, derived via immunoSEQ multiplex PCR, lists solely in-frame clones and lacks some. Of about 370,000 clones listed, 80% to 95% are singletons. The sample taken for sequencing was PBMCs or T cells enriched from blood (not recorded which). The receptor source for this set is a woman between 40 and 55 years old who had been exposed to COVID-19.

V and J are TRBV11-1 and TRBJ2-7; TRBD1 is a possible D gene (6 bases). The CDR3 spans 13 residues. In germline, CDR1 is SGHAT, CDR2 FQDESV (reference sequence). Trimming cost V 4 bases and J 3 bases, with 10 bases left between them. CDR3 sequence: CASSYRDLYEQYF. The CDR3 DNA is TGTGCCAGCAGCTACAGGGATCTCTACGAGCAGTACTTC.

V usage is TRBV7-3 and J usage is TRBJ1-1, with TRBD1 matching 7 bases. From germline, CDR1 is SGHTA and CDR2 FQGTGA. The CDR3 contains 13 residues. Trimming removed 6 bases from V and 1 base from J; junction bases left unmatched: 2. The CDR3 region has the DNA TGTGCCAGCAGGCGGGACAGGAACACTGAAGCTTTCTTT. Translated, it gives CASRRDRNTEAFF.

The chain recombines TRBV2 with TRBJ1-1; 8 bases are shared with TRBD1. The CDR3 contains 16 residues. V was clipped by 5 bases and J by 0 bases; unmatched bases: 8. The germline V gene has CDR1 SNHLY and CDR2 FYNNEI. The CDR3, as DNA: TGTGCCAGCAGTCCAAGACAGGGGAGAATGAACACTGAAGCTTTCTTT. It specifies CASSPRQGRMNTEAFF.

The J gene is TRBJ2-1, the V gene TRBV11-2, with 7 bases aligning to TRBD2. The V gene end was trimmed by 3 bases and the J gene end by 7 bases; junction bases not matched to a gene: 6. The germline V gene encodes CDR1 SGHAT and CDR2 FQNNGV. The CDR3 is 14 residues long. For the CDR3, the DNA is TGTGCCAGCAGCTTTGGTGGGGGGGTGAATGAGCAGTTCTTC. It encodes CASSFGGGVNEQFF. The whole variable domain, remainder taken from reference TRBV11-2 and TRBJ2-1, is EAGVAQSPRYKIIEKRQSVAFWCNPISGHATLYWYQQILGQGPKLLIQFQNNGVVDDSQLPKDRFSAERLKGVDSTLKIQPAKLEDSAVYLCASSFGGGVNEQFFGPGTRLTVL.

The DNA of the CDR3 is TGTGCCAGTAGTAAGTGGGCAGGGGCAGGCGCCGGGGAGCTGTTTTTT. It specifies CASSKWAGAGAGELFF. This chain connects TRBV19 to TRBJ2-2; the D gene is possibly TRBD1 (6 bases). From germline, CDR1 is LNHDA and CDR2 SQIVND (reference sequence). The CDR3 is 16 residues long. V dropped 4 bases and J dropped 6 bases, with 18 bases sitting between them.

This sequence joins TRBV24-1 and TRBJ2-7; D is possibly TRBD1 (7 bases). V lost 9 bases, J lost 7 bases, and 21 bases lay in between. Looked up from germline, CDR1 is KGHDR and CDR2 is SFDVKD. The CDR3 has 14 amino acids. In DNA, the CDR3 is TGTGCCACCCTCCGCGGGACAGCGGCTTATGAGCAGTACTTC. This translates into CATLRGTAAYEQYF.

This chain links TRBV27 with TRBJ1-1, with D uncertain. CDR1 is MNHEY and CDR2 is SMNVEV in the germline V gene (reference sequence). The CDR3 runs to 16 residues. Trimming left V 4 bases short and J 1 base short, with 16 bases between. Here the CDR3 reads CASSSSRTLSNTEAFF. CDR3 in DNA: TGTGCCAGCAGTTCGAGTCGTACCCTCTCGAACACTGAAGCTTTCTTT.

The chain has TRBV2 and TRBJ1-4, with TRBD1 identical over 7 bases. CDR1 and CDR2 from the germline V gene are SNHLY and FYNNEI. This CDR3 is 13 amino acids long. Trimming cost V 6 bases and J 8 bases; bases outside gene matches: 6. CDR3 residues: CASRVGQREKLFF. The DNA for the CDR3 is TGTGCCAGCAGGGTGGGACAGAGGGAAAAACTGTTTTTT.

The chain carries TRBV29-1 and TRBJ2-1; D gene unclear. The germline V gene has CDR1 SQVTM and CDR2 ANQGSEA. CDR3 length equals 12 residues. The V gene lost 0 bases and the J gene lost 9 bases, with 9 bases spanning the gap. CDR3 amino acids: CSVEDKRSEQFF. CDR3 nucleotides: TGCAGCGTTGAAGATAAGAGGAGTGAGCAGTTCTTC.

The J gene is TRBJ2-2, the V gene TRBV5-1; TRBD2 aligns across 10 bases. Germline CDR1 SGHRS, CDR2 YFSETQ. The CDR3 spans 19 residues. V dropped 3 bases and J dropped 2; count of bases not matched to a gene: 13. The CDR3 coding sequence is TGCGCCAGCAGCTCGAGTCCCGGGACTAGCGCTTTAAACACCGGGGAGCTGTTTTTT. Translation gives CASSSSPGTSALNTGELFF.

The chain is built from TRBV7-8 and TRBJ2-2, with a tentative D call TRBD2 (7 bases). V lost 4 bases and J 4 bases, leaving 16 bases between the germline ends. In germline, CDR1 is SGHVS, CDR2 FQNEAQ. CDR3 length: 16 amino acids. CDR3 region: CASSYKGGGGTGELFF. CDR3 bases: TGTGCCAGCAGCTATAAAGGGGGGGGCGGCACCGGGGAGCTGTTTTTT.

The gene calls are TRBV3-1 (or the pseudogene TRBV3-2) and TRBJ1-2; D is ambiguous. Trimming removed 1 base from V and 1 base from J, with 7 bases in between. CDR1 and CDR2 from the germline V gene are LGHDT and YNNKEL (reference sequence). The CDR3 loop spans 14 amino acids. CDR3: CASSQGRVNYGYTF. CDR3 nucleotides: TGTGCCAGCAGCCAAGGGCGGGTTAACTATGGCTACACCTTC.

The chain employs TRBV25-1 and TRBJ2-5; TRBD2 matches at 8 bases. This CDR3 comprises 14 residues. Trimming took 3 bases from V and 4 from J; bases not matched to a gene: 4. The germline CDR1 and CDR2 sequences are MGHDK and SYGVNS. CDR3 sequence: CASSDGLAGETQYF. CDR3 sequence (DNA): TGTGCCAGCAGTGATGGTCTAGCGGGAGAGACCCAGTACTTC.

The chain couples TRBV7-2 to TRBJ1-2; 7 bases are shared with TRBD1. Germline V gene data show CDR1 as SGHTA and CDR2 as FQGNSA. J lost 5 bases, V lost 3 bases, and 6 bases had no gene match. This CDR3 spans 14 amino acids. The CDR3 coding sequence is TGTGCCAGCAGCTTTGACAGGGAGAGGTATGGCTACACCTTC. It codes for CASSFDRERYGYTF. Complete variable domain (other parts from reference TRBV7-2 and TRBJ1-2): GAGVSQSPSNKVTEKGKDVELRCDPISGHTALYWYRQSLGQGLEFLIYFQGNSAPDKSGLPSDRFSAERTGGSVSTLTIQRTQQEDSAVYLCASSFDRERYGYTFGSGTRLTVV.